A single sample is the source of the 16 T cell receptor beta chains below, sequenced in a study of control samples from healthy donors and cancer patients. TCRdb keeps only in-frame clones here, not all; method: immunoSEQ multiplex PCR. The sample shows about 170,000 clones, almost 90% of them seen only once. The sequencing input was blood. These receptors came from a woman in her twenties or thirties in good health.

This chain joins TRBV2 and TRBJ1-3; TRBD1 is a possible D gene (6 bases). CDR3 length: 17 amino acids. With 2 bases removed from V and 2 bases from J, the gap between germline ends came to 16 bases. Per the germline V gene, CDR1 is SNHLY and CDR2 is FYNNEI. CDR3 loop: CASSERPDSTTGNTIYF. CDR3 nucleotides: TGTGCCAGCAGTGAACGTCCGGACAGTACAACTGGAAACACCATATATTTT.

This clone was found once. A read error is likely, as this CDR3 ends without the conserved phenylalanine or tryptophan. This sequence joins TRBV6-1 and TRBJ1-2; D call uncertain. The V gene's germline CDR1 is MNHNS and CDR2 SASEGT. Trimming shortened V by 2 bases and J by 8 bases, and 12 bases separated the two germline ends. The length of the CDR3 is 13 residues. In DNA form, the CDR3 reads TGTGCCAGCAGTGAATCCACTTCGGGGGGCTACACCCTC. Protein: CASSESTSGGYTL.

The rearrangement uses TRBV2 and TRBJ2-3, with 7 bases that match TRBD1. CDR1 SNHLY and CDR2 FYNNEI come from the germline V gene. Trimming took 6 bases from V and 2 from J; bases not matched to a gene: 5. The CDR3 consists of 14 residues. DNA of the CDR3: TGTGCCAGCAGCGACAGGGATACCACAGATACGCAGTATTTT. Protein: CASSDRDTTDTQYF.

The chain recombines TRBV4-1 with TRBJ1-1; the D is unclear. CDR3 size: 14 residues. V was trimmed by 0 bases and J by 1 base, leaving 6 bases between them. The V gene's germline CDR1 is MGHRA and CDR2 YSYEKL. The CDR3 DNA sequence: TGCGCCAGCAGCCAAGAAGGGAGGAACACTGAAGCTTTCTTT. Amino acids: CASSQEGRNTEAFF.

This clone has a handful of counts. The chain couples TRBV5-1 to TRBJ2-1; tentative D call: TRBD1 (7 bases). V shed 4 bases and J shed 3 bases, with 14 bases lying between them. Germline V gives CDR1 SGHRS, CDR2 YFSETQ. This CDR3 has 15 residues. CDR3: CASSTTGEVYNEQFF. The DNA of the CDR3 is TGCGCCAGCAGCACTACAGGGGAGGTCTACAATGAGCAGTTCTTC.

CDR3: CASSRRQGVNTEAFF. As DNA, the CDR3 is TGTGCCAGTAGTAGAAGACAGGGAGTGAACACTGAAGCTTTCTTT. V and J are TRBV19 and TRBJ1-1; the match to TRBD1 covers 7 bases. The CDR3 extends over 15 amino acids. V dropped 4 bases and J dropped 0; count of bases not matched to a gene: 5. Germline assignment: CDR1 LNHDA and CDR2 SQIVND (reference sequence).

This clone showed up just once. The V and J genes are TRBV12-3 or TRBV12-4 and TRBJ2-2; D is undetermined. The ends were cut back, 6 bases at V and 1 base at J, with 3 bases in the middle. This CDR3 has 12 residues. The CDR3 DNA follows: TGTGCCAGCAGGATGAACACCGGGGAGCTGTTTTTT. Residues: CASRMNTGELFF.

V usage is TRBV7-9 and J usage is TRBJ2-6; no clear D. The V gene's germline CDR1 is SEHNR and CDR2 FQNEAQ (reference sequence). The V and J ends lost 5 bases and 2 bases respectively, with 13 bases between them. The CDR3 is 16 amino acids. CDR3 amino acids: CASSATPATGANVLTF. CDR3 nucleotide sequence: TGTGCCAGCAGCGCAACCCCAGCCACTGGGGCCAACGTCCTGACTTTC.

This clone came up a few times. Different DNA sequences within this sample yield the same CDR3. The chain recombines TRBV2 with TRBJ1-5; tentatively, D is TRBD1 (6 bases). Germline CDR1 reads SNHLY; CDR2 reads FYNNEI. The germline V and J ends were trimmed by 7 bases and 6 bases, with 16 bases remaining between them. This CDR3 contains 14 residues. This CDR3 reads CASKGRGGGQPQHF. The CDR3 nucleotides read TGTGCCAGCAAGGGGAGGGGAGGGGGTCAGCCCCAGCATTTT.

This clone was picked up a small number of times. The chain combines TRBV11-2 with TRBJ2-7, with unresolved D. This CDR3 contains 14 residues. V lost 1 base and J lost 0, with 7 bases in between. Germline CDR1 is SGHAT and CDR2 is FQNNGV. Here the CDR3 reads CASSLGLGSYEQYV. The CDR3, as DNA: TGTGCCAGCAGCTTAGGACTGGGCTCCTACGAGCAGTACGTC.

In its sample, this clone was seen a few times. The rearrangement uses TRBV19 and TRBJ2-3, with D perhaps matching TRBD2 (5 bases). The germline V gene has CDR1 LNHDA and CDR2 SQIVND (reference sequence). V was pared by 8 bases and J by 0 bases, with 21 bases between. This CDR3 contains 17 residues. CDR3 DNA sequence: TGTGCCAGTGGGTCGGCGGGCAGGACCACTAGCACAGATACGCAGTATTTT. This gives the protein CASGSAGRTTSTDTQYF.

This clone was observed a handful of times. The chain carries TRBV2 and TRBJ2-7; D remains unclear. Germline CDR1 SNHLY, CDR2 FYNNEI. This CDR3 is 14 amino acids long. DNA for the CDR3: TGCGCCTCAAGTCCCTCTTCTACGTCCTACGAGCAGTACGTC. This translates into CASSPSSTSYEQYV.

The chain links TRBV19 to TRBJ1-2; TRBD1 agrees at 9 bases. CDR1 and CDR2 (germline): LNHDA, SQIVND (reference sequence). This CDR3 has 15 residues. The V segment lost 3 bases and the J segment 6 bases; nucleotides outside the gene matches: 8. The CDR3 reads CASSMAGTGMDGYTF. The CDR3 DNA sequence: TGTGCCAGTAGTATGGCCGGGACAGGGATGGATGGCTACACCTTC.

The chain uses TRBV9 and TRBJ1-3, with D perhaps TRBD1 (6 bases). The CDR3 has 16 residues. Germline CDR1 reads SGDLS; CDR2 reads YYNGEE. V was shortened by 4 bases and J by 0 bases, with 14 bases between the two germline ends. The CDR3: CASSPGALLSGNTIYF. The DNA for the CDR3 is TGTGCCAGCAGCCCAGGGGCGCTTCTCTCTGGAAACACCATATATTTT. Full variable domain (rest looked up from reference TRBV9 and TRBJ1-3): DSGVTQTPKHLITATGQRVTLRCSPRSGDLSVYWYQQSLDQGLQFLIQYYNGEERAKGNILERFSAQQFPDLHSELNLSSLELGDSALYFCASSPGALLSGNTIYFGEGSWLTVV.

In its sample, this clone was seen once. The chain joins TRBV5-1 to TRBJ2-1; TRBD2 matches 8 bases. The CDR3 length is 15 residues. Germline CDR1 and CDR2: SGHRS and YFSETQ. Unmatched junction bases numbered 11, after V lost 4 bases and J lost 8 bases. DNA for the CDR3: TGCGCCAGCAGCCCCCACCGGGGGGGGCCGGATGAGCAGTTCTTC. It translates to CASSPHRGGPDEQFF.

The chain couples TRBV5-4 to TRBJ2-5; the match to TRBD1 covers 8 bases. The junction had 3 bases not matched to a gene; V was cut back by 1 base and J by 4 bases. Per the germline V gene, CDR1 is SGHNT and CDR2 is YYREEE (reference sequence). This CDR3 comprises 14 residues. The CDR3 DNA reads as TGTGCCAGCAGCTTGACCAGGGGGCGAGAGACCCAGTACTTC. This encodes CASSLTRGRETQYF.